These T cell receptor beta chains were read from a single sample in a study of CD8+ T cells in alopecia areata. Sequencing used immunoSEQ multiplex PCR; TCRdb keeps in-frame clones, though not all of them. The sample has roughly 250,000 clones, roughly 63% seen once. The sample in question was CD4+ T cells sorted from blood, obtained at week 52, from a patient treated with tofacitinib. The receptors stem from a human donor with alopecia areata. The CDR3 runs from the conserved cysteine through the conserved F or W. A D gene is named only where the DNA matches it firmly. Size is stated for part of the rows, as once, few or many counts, or as a class when the clone is expanded.

clone_size: NA; d_call: TRBD1; v_call: TRBV29-1; j_call: TRBJ2-1; cdr3_nt: TGCAGCGTTGATGCAGGGGGCGAGTACAATGAGCAGTTCTTC; cdr3_aa: CSVDAGGEYNEQFF
clone_size: few; d_call: TRBD1; v_call: TRBV11-2; j_call: TRBJ2-5; cdr3_nt: TGTGCCAGCAGCTTACTTTTACGGACAGGTGGAGAGACCCAGTACTTC; cdr3_aa: CASSLLLRTGGETQYF
clone_size: NA; d_call: TRBD2; v_call: TRBV6-5; j_call: TRBJ2-3; cdr3_nt: TGTGCCACGACTAGCTGGGGCACAGATACGCAGTATTTT; cdr3_aa: CATTSWGTDTQYF
clone_size: once; d_call: NA; v_call: TRBV2; j_call: TRBJ2-1; cdr3_nt: TGTGCCAGCAGTGAACTGGGGCGGGGATCCTACAATGAGCAGTTCTTC; cdr3_aa: CASSELGRGSYNEQFF
clone_size: NA; d_call: NA; v_call: TRBV30; j_call: TRBJ1-2; cdr3_nt: TGTGCCTGGGGGATCGACGGCCCACGTCGGGGCTACACCTTC; cdr3_aa: CAWGIDGPRRGYTF
clone_size: NA; d_call: TRBD1; v_call: TRBV29-1; j_call: TRBJ2-5; cdr3_nt: TGCAGCTCAACCGGGACAGGGAAAGAGACCCAGTACTTC; cdr3_aa: CSSTGTGKETQYF
clone_size: NA; d_call: TRBD1; v_call: TRBV6-5; j_call: TRBJ2-1; cdr3_nt: TGTGCCAGCAGTTATGAGGGGGCGAGCTCCTACAATGAGCAGTTCTTC; cdr3_aa: CASSYEGASSYNEQFF
clone_size: once; d_call: NA; v_call: TRBV2; j_call: TRBJ2-5; cdr3_nt: TGTGCCACCTGTCCCCTCGGACACCAGGAGACCCAGTACTTC; cdr3_aa: CATCPLGHQETQYF
clone_size: once; d_call: NA; v_call: TRBV10-3; j_call: TRBJ1-2; cdr3_nt: TGTGCCATCAGTGAAAACAGGGACTATGGCTACACCTTC; cdr3_aa: CAISENRDYGYTF
clone_size: few; d_call: NA; v_call: TRBV30; j_call: TRBJ1-2; cdr3_nt: TGTGCCTGGAGTGGCAGAAACTATGGCTACACCTTC; cdr3_aa: CAWSGRNYGYTF
clone_size: few; d_call: NA; v_call: TRBV5-4; j_call: TRBJ1-2; cdr3_nt: TGTGCCAGCAGCTTGGCCCTCTATGGCTACACCTTC; cdr3_aa: CASSLALYGYTF
clone_size: NA; d_call: NA; v_call: TRBV4-1; j_call: TRBJ1-5; cdr3_nt: TGCGCCAGCAGCCCTTGGGTGGGGGGGGCATATCAGCCCCAGCATTTT; cdr3_aa: CASSPWVGGAYQPQHF
clone_size: few; d_call: NA; v_call: TRBV9; j_call: TRBJ2-2; cdr3_nt: TGTGCCAGCAGCGTAGCTGCAGTGCCAGCCACCGGGGAGCTGTTTTTT; cdr3_aa: CASSVAAVPATGELFF
clone_size: NA; d_call: NA; v_call: TRBV5-1; j_call: TRBJ2-1; cdr3_nt: TGCGCCAGCAATCCAGCGGCAGGGAATGAGCAGTTCTTC; cdr3_aa: CASNPAAGNEQFF
clone_size: NA; d_call: NA; v_call: TRBV7-2; j_call: TRBJ2-3; cdr3_nt: TGTGCCAGCAGCCAGGGGGGCAGCACAGATACGCAGTATTTT; cdr3_aa: CASSQGGSTDTQYF
clone_size: NA; d_call: NA; v_call: TRBV30; j_call: TRBJ1-1; cdr3_nt: TGTGCCTGGAAGGGACAAAACACTGAAGCTTTCTTT; cdr3_aa: CAWKGQNTEAFF
clone_size: few; d_call: TRBD2; v_call: TRBV10-2; j_call: TRBJ2-5; cdr3_nt: TGCGCCAGCAGACTAGCGGGGGAAGAGACCCAGTACTTC; cdr3_aa: CASRLAGEETQYF
clone_size: NA; d_call: NA; v_call: TRBV30; j_call: TRBJ1-6; cdr3_nt: TGTGCCTGGAAGGGCGGAGAGTCGAGTAATTCACCCCTCCACTTT; cdr3_aa: CAWKGGESSNSPLHF
clone_size: NA; d_call: NA; v_call: TRBV4-3; j_call: TRBJ2-1; cdr3_nt: TGCGCCAGCAGCCGACAGCCGGGACCCAACAATGAGCAGTTCTTC; cdr3_aa: CASSRQPGPNNEQFF
clone_size: NA; d_call: NA; v_call: TRBV2; j_call: TRBJ1-2; cdr3_nt: TGTGCCAGCACGGGGGTAGAAAACTATGGCTACACCTTC; cdr3_aa: CASTGVENYGYTF
clone_size: few; d_call: TRBD2; v_call: TRBV6-6; j_call: TRBJ2-1; cdr3_nt: TGTGCCAGCAGTTACTCGGAACTAGCGTTCAATGAGCAGTTCTTC; cdr3_aa: CASSYSELAFNEQFF
clone_size: NA; d_call: NA; v_call: TRBV5-6; j_call: TRBJ1-2; cdr3_nt: TGTGCCAGCAGCGCATCCGGGACGTTGGGCTACACCTTC; cdr3_aa: CASSASGTLGYTF
clone_size: once; d_call: NA; v_call: TRBV30; j_call: TRBJ1-1; cdr3_nt: TGTGCCTGGAGCGACAAAGGGACGGTGAACACTGAAGCTTTCTTT; cdr3_aa: CAWSDKGTVNTEAFF
clone_size: NA; d_call: NA; v_call: TRBV7-3; j_call: TRBJ2-2; cdr3_nt: TGTGCCAGCAGCTTAGATGGCACCGGGGAGCTGTTTTTT; cdr3_aa: CASSLDGTGELFF
clone_size: NA; d_call: TRBD1; v_call: TRBV27; j_call: TRBJ1-6; cdr3_nt: TGTGCCAGCTACAGGGGCGGTAATTCACCCCTCCACTTT; cdr3_aa: CASYRGGNSPLHF
clone_size: NA; d_call: TRBD2; v_call: TRBV7-2; j_call: TRBJ2-1; cdr3_nt: TGTGCCAGCAGCTTATTTGGCGGGGGATACAATGAGCAGTTCTTC; cdr3_aa: CASSLFGGGYNEQFF
clone_size: NA; d_call: TRBD1; v_call: TRBV5-1; j_call: TRBJ2-5; cdr3_nt: TGCGCCAGCAGCTTGGCCGGGACAGGGGAAGAGACCCAGTACTTC; cdr3_aa: CASSLAGTGEETQYF
clone_size: NA; d_call: TRBD2; v_call: TRBV30; j_call: TRBJ2-1; cdr3_nt: TGTGCCTGGAAAAGCGGGGGGTACAATGAGCAGTTCTTC; cdr3_aa: CAWKSGGYNEQFF
clone_size: few; d_call: NA; v_call: TRBV6-5; j_call: TRBJ2-5; cdr3_nt: TGTGCCAGCAGCGACGGCAGGGGACGTCAAGAGACCCAGTACTTC; cdr3_aa: CASSDGRGRQETQYF
clone_size: NA; d_call: TRBD1; v_call: TRBV6-5; j_call: TRBJ1-2; cdr3_nt: TGTGCCAGCAGTAGGGGGACAGGGGTTAACTATGGCTACACCTTC; cdr3_aa: CASSRGTGVNYGYTF
clone_size: NA; d_call: TRBD1; v_call: TRBV7-9; j_call: TRBJ2-1; cdr3_nt: TGTGCCAGCACCACTTTCCCCAACAGGGGAAACGTTGAGCAGTTCTTC; cdr3_aa: CASTTFPNRGNVEQFF
clone_size: NA; d_call: NA; v_call: TRBV2; j_call: TRBJ2-2; cdr3_nt: TGTGCCAGCTCGTTCCGTTCCCCGAACACCGGGGAGCTGTTTTTT; cdr3_aa: CASSFRSPNTGELFF
clone_size: NA; d_call: TRBD1; v_call: TRBV7-9; j_call: TRBJ1-4; cdr3_nt: TGTGCCAGCCAGCCGGGGACAGGGAATGAAAAACTGTTTTTT; cdr3_aa: CASQPGTGNEKLFF
clone_size: NA; d_call: TRBD1; v_call: TRBV30; j_call: TRBJ1-1; cdr3_nt: TGTGCCTGGAGTAGGGGGCTAGGTGAAGCTTTCTTT; cdr3_aa: CAWSRGLGEAFF
clone_size: NA; d_call: NA; v_call: TRBV5-1; j_call: TRBJ1-1; cdr3_nt: TGCGCCAGCAGCTTGCAGGGGAGCCACACTGAAGCTTTCTTT; cdr3_aa: CASSLQGSHTEAFF
clone_size: NA; d_call: NA; v_call: TRBV9; j_call: TRBJ1-3; cdr3_nt: TGTGCCAGCAGCGTAGAAGCGTTCTCTGGAAACACCATATATTTT; cdr3_aa: CASSVEAFSGNTIYF
clone_size: NA; d_call: TRBD1; v_call: TRBV7-9; j_call: TRBJ1-2; cdr3_nt: TGTGCCAGCAGCTCGATTGGACAGGGGGCGGCTGGCTACACCTTC; cdr3_aa: CASSSIGQGAAGYTF
clone_size: NA; d_call: NA; v_call: TRBV30; j_call: TRBJ2-3; cdr3_nt: TGTGCCTGGAGTGTAAGAACAGCCAGTACAGATACGCAGTATTTT; cdr3_aa: CAWSVRTASTDTQYF
clone_size: NA; d_call: NA; v_call: TRBV15; j_call: TRBJ2-7; cdr3_nt: TGTGCCACCAGCAGAGATCCCGGCTCCTACGAGCAGTACTTC; cdr3_aa: CATSRDPGSYEQYF
clone_size: few; d_call: NA; v_call: TRBV4-1; j_call: TRBJ1-3; cdr3_nt: TGCGCCAGCAGCCAAGATCTTTCTAGCTTTATCTCTGGAAACACCATATATTTT; cdr3_aa: CASSQDLSSFISGNTIYF
clone_size: NA; d_call: NA; v_call: TRBV30; j_call: TRBJ1-1; cdr3_nt: TGTGCCTGGAGTGTAGTTGGGGCAGGCACCCGGGGCACTGAAGCTTTCTTT; cdr3_aa: CAWSVVGAGTRGTEAFF
clone_size: once; d_call: NA; v_call: TRBV29-1; j_call: TRBJ2-7; cdr3_nt: TGCAGCGGCAGGGTTTTGAACGAGCAGTACTTC; cdr3_aa: CSGRVLNEQYF
clone_size: NA; d_call: NA; v_call: TRBV25-1; j_call: TRBJ1-5; cdr3_nt: TGTGCCAGCAGCGGGTTTAGAAATCAGCCCCAGCATTTT; cdr3_aa: CASSGFRNQPQHF
clone_size: NA; d_call: NA; v_call: TRBV18; j_call: TRBJ1-4; cdr3_nt: TGTGCCAGCTCACCCCTACAGAGGGAAAAACTGTTTTTT; cdr3_aa: CASSPLQREKLFF
clone_size: NA; d_call: NA; v_call: TRBV7-2; j_call: TRBJ2-1; cdr3_nt: TGTGCCAGCAGAAACCTGGAAATTCGGCAGTTCTTC; cdr3_aa: CASRNLEIRQFF
clone_size: NA; d_call: TRBD2; v_call: TRBV29-1; j_call: TRBJ2-3; cdr3_nt: TGCAGCGTGGGCCGGACTAGCGGGGGGGACACAGATACGCAGTATTTT; cdr3_aa: CSVGRTSGGDTDTQYF
clone_size: NA; d_call: NA; v_call: TRBV11-2; j_call: TRBJ2-5; cdr3_nt: TGTGCCAGCAGCTCCAACAGGGAGATAGAGACCCAGTACTTC; cdr3_aa: CASSSNREIETQYF
clone_size: NA; d_call: TRBD1; v_call: TRBV6-5; j_call: TRBJ1-2; cdr3_nt: TGTGCCAGCAGTTACTCAGACAGGGCGGACGGCTACACCTTC; cdr3_aa: CASSYSDRADGYTF
clone_size: few; d_call: NA; v_call: TRBV4-3; j_call: TRBJ2-3; cdr3_nt: TGCGCCAGCAGCCAACTGACCGGGCGGGGAGGCACAGATACGCAGTATTTT; cdr3_aa: CASSQLTGRGGTDTQYF
clone_size: NA; d_call: NA; v_call: TRBV6-4; j_call: TRBJ1-5; cdr3_nt: TGTGCCAGCAGTGACTCGACAGGTAGCAGCAATCAGCCCCAGCATTTT; cdr3_aa: CASSDSTGSSNQPQHF
clone_size: NA; d_call: TRBD1; v_call: TRBV25-1; j_call: TRBJ1-2; cdr3_nt: TGTGCCAGCAAACCGGGACAGGGGTACTATGGCTACACCTTC; cdr3_aa: CASKPGQGYYGYTF
clone_size: NA; d_call: NA; v_call: TRBV19; j_call: TRBJ1-2; cdr3_nt: TGTGCCAGTGCCGGGGGCGCGGGAGGCTACACCTTC; cdr3_aa: CASAGGAGGYTF
clone_size: NA; d_call: NA; v_call: TRBV30; j_call: TRBJ1-3; cdr3_nt: TGTGCCTGGACTTCTGGAAACACCATATATTTT; cdr3_aa: CAWTSGNTIYF
clone_size: NA; d_call: NA; v_call: TRBV29-1; j_call: TRBJ1-1; cdr3_nt: TGCAGCGTTGAGGAAGGACAGCCGAACACTGAAGCTTTCTTT; cdr3_aa: CSVEEGQPNTEAFF
clone_size: NA; d_call: NA; v_call: TRBV20-1; j_call: TRBJ1-1; cdr3_nt: TGCAGTGCTAGATACGAACATGAAGCTTTCTTT; cdr3_aa: CSARYEHEAFF
clone_size: NA; d_call: NA; v_call: TRBV6-5; j_call: TRBJ2-7; cdr3_nt: TGTGCCAGCACACAGGGCTACGAGCAGTACTTC; cdr3_aa: CASTQGYEQYF
clone_size: NA; d_call: NA; v_call: TRBV20-1; j_call: TRBJ2-5; cdr3_nt: TGCAGTGCTAGCAGGGACGAGACCCAGTACTTC; cdr3_aa: CSASRDETQYF
clone_size: NA; d_call: NA; v_call: TRBV7-7; j_call: TRBJ2-3; cdr3_nt: TGTGCTAGCAGCTTAGCGAGGGCAGATACGCAGTATTTT; cdr3_aa: CASSLARADTQYF
clone_size: NA; d_call: TRBD2; v_call: TRBV7-9; j_call: TRBJ2-5; cdr3_nt: TGTGCCAGCAGCCGAAGACTAGCGGGGGAGACCCAGTACTTC; cdr3_aa: CASSRRLAGETQYF
clone_size: NA; d_call: NA; v_call: TRBV18; j_call: TRBJ2-3; cdr3_nt: TGTGCCAGCTCACCAATGACAGATACGCAGTATTTT; cdr3_aa: CASSPMTDTQYF